These 32 T cell receptor beta chains originate from one sample sequenced in a study of T cell repertoires in ileal Crohn's disease. Using immunoSEQ multiplex PCR, the repertoire was profiled, and TCRdb retains in-frame clones only, with some absent. The data contain around 2,700 clones, over 75% of them singletons. The sequenced sample was ileal tissue. These receptors originate from an adult with Crohn's disease.

Points on this clone: At one boundary the junction diverges from the germline segment, which might be a read error. V gene TRBV7-7 combines with J gene TRBJ1-3; 10 bases fit TRBD1. Germline lookup yields CDR1 SSHAT and CDR2 FNYEAQ (reference sequence). The CDR3 loop spans 13 amino acids. CDR3 in DNA: TGTGCTAGCAGCTTGGACAGGGGGAACACCATATATTTT. This translates into CASSLDRGNTIYF.

The V call is TRBV6-5, the J call TRBJ1-5, with 8 bases fitting TRBD1. Losses at the gene ends were 5 bases for V and 4 bases for J; bases not matched to a gene: 7. This CDR3 contains 15 residues. In germline, CDR1 is MNHEY, CDR2 SVGAGI. Here the CDR3 DNA reads TGTGCCAGCAGTCCCCGGGACAGGCAGAATCAGCCCCAGCATTTT. Amino acids: CASSPRDRQNQPQHF.

As regards this clone: This specimen includes other DNA sequences encoding the same CDR3. The J gene is TRBJ2-1, the V gene TRBV5-1; 7 bases align to TRBD2. Germline V lookup: CDR1 SGHRS, CDR2 YFSETQ. V shed 8 bases, J shed 0 bases, and the junction held 2 bases outside the gene matches. This CDR3 is 13 amino acids long. The CDR3 region is CASTGGSYNEQFF. CDR3 coding DNA: TGCGCCAGTACGGGGGGCTCCTACAATGAGCAGTTCTTC.

V and J are TRBV10-3 and TRBJ2-3; 9 bases fit TRBD1. The length of the CDR3 is 21 residues. Germline V gene sequence: CDR1 ENHRY, CDR2 SYGVKD. V trimming: 5 bases; J trimming: 5 bases; junction bases outside the gene matches: 26. CDR3 sequence (DNA): TGTGCCATCAGTCCGTACACAGGGGGCGCCTTCTCAGGCGGGAGATTAGATACGCAGTATTTT. Protein product: CAISPYTGGAFSGGRLDTQYF.

The gene calls are TRBV6-1 and TRBJ2-5, with D possibly matching TRBD2 (6 bases). V lost 0 bases and J lost 5, with 10 bases in between. CDR1 and CDR2 from the germline V gene are MNHNS and SASEGT. The CDR3 length is 14 residues. The CDR3 bases are TGTGCCAGCAGTGAAGCTGCTCTAGCGGAGACCCAGTACTTC. This gives the protein CASSEAALAETQYF.

This chain connects TRBV11-2 to TRBJ2-2; TRBD2 is a possible D gene (6 bases). The germline V gene encodes CDR1 SGHAT and CDR2 FQNNGV. V lost 7 bases, J lost 3 bases, and 18 bases lay in between. This CDR3 region has 16 residues. CDR3 sequence (DNA): TGTGCCAGCACCCGAACGGGGGTGTGGGACACCGGGGAGCTGTTTTTT. It yields the protein CASTRTGVWDTGELFF. Combining the CDR3 with reference TRBV11-2 and TRBJ2-2 gives the whole variable domain EAGVAQSPRYKIIEKRQSVAFWCNPISGHATLYWYQQILGQGPKLLIQFQNNGVVDDSQLPKDRFSAERLKGVDSTLKIQPAKLEDSAVYLCASTRTGVWDTGELFFGEGSRLTVL.

The rearrangement joins TRBV29-1 to TRBJ2-5; perhaps TRBD2 as D (5 bases). Per germline, CDR1 SQVTM and CDR2 ANQGSEA. Trimming shortened V by 8 bases and J by 4 bases, and 14 bases separated the two germline ends. The CDR3 runs to 12 residues. The CDR3 region is CSYREGGETQYF. Here the CDR3 DNA reads TGCAGCTACCGTGAGGGCGGAGAGACCCAGTACTTC.

V and J are TRBV18 and TRBJ2-2, with TRBD1 as a possible D gene (5 bases). The V and J ends lost 3 bases and 0 bases respectively, with 5 bases between them. The length of the CDR3 is 14 residues. The germline V gene encodes CDR1 KGHSH and CDR2 LQKENI. CDR3 in DNA: TGTGCCAGCTCACCGACAGCGAACACCGGGGAGCTGTTTTTT. Its translation: CASSPTANTGELFF.

The J gene is TRBJ1-3, the V gene TRBV5-8; a weak D match, TRBD1 (6 bases). The germline V and J ends were trimmed by 2 bases and 0 bases, with 12 bases remaining between them. The CDR3 runs 16 residues. The germline gives CDR1 SGHTS, CDR2 YDEGEE. The CDR3 nucleotides are TGTGCCAGCAGCTTACCGGGACACAACTCTGGAAACACCATATATTTT. This codes for CASSLPGHNSGNTIYF.

The chain carries TRBV6-1 and TRBJ1-5, with D unclear. Between the trimmed V and J ends, which lost 7 bases and 5 bases, there was a span of 15 bases. Germline CDR1 is MNHNS and CDR2 is SASEGT. The CDR3 consists of 14 residues. CDR3 DNA sequence: TGTGCCAGCATGGGTGGGCCATGGGATCAGCCCCAGCATTTT. It yields the protein CASMGGPWDQPQHF.

This clone is a singleton in its sample. The V gene is TRBV10-1, the J gene TRBJ1-1; 7 positions agree with TRBD1. Germline loops: CDR1 WNHNN, CDR2 SYGVQD (reference sequence). J lost 3 bases, V lost 2 bases, and 3 bases had no gene match. The CDR3 consists of 14 residues. The CDR3 region has the DNA TGCGCCAGCAGTGAGACGACAGGGTACACTGAAGCTTTCTTT. It codes for CASSETTGYTEAFF.

The chain joins TRBV6-5 to TRBJ1-5; 10 positions agree with TRBD1. The V segment lost 6 bases and the J segment 5 bases; nucleotides outside the gene matches: 7. This CDR3 is 15 amino acids long. Per germline, CDR1 MNHEY and CDR2 SVGAGI. The CDR3 DNA follows: TGTGCCAGCAGCTTGACAGGGGGCTCAGATCAGCCCCAGCATTTT. Encoded protein: CASSLTGGSDQPQHF.

This chain uses TRBV7-8 with TRBJ1-5; TRBD1 agrees at 8 bases. This CDR3 contains 16 residues. CDR1 is SGHVS, CDR2 FQNEAQ, per germline. The V and J ends lost 4 bases and 0 bases, in that order; junction bases with no gene match: 5. Written as DNA, the CDR3 is TGTGCCAGCAGCTCACGACAGGGGAGTAGCAATCAGCCCCAGCATTTT. Amino acid sequence: CASSSRQGSSNQPQHF.

The V and J genes are TRBV28 and TRBJ1-4; TRBD1 aligns across 10 bases. V was pared by 3 bases and J by 8 bases, with 6 bases of the junction left unmatched. Germline V CDR1 and CDR2: MDHEN, SYDVKM. This CDR3 spans 15 amino acids. The CDR3 loop reads CASSLIGTGEEKLFF. The CDR3 coding sequence is TGTGCCAGCAGTTTGATTGGGACAGGGGAGGAAAAACTGTTTTTT. Full variable domain (outside the CDR3, taken from reference TRBV28 and TRBJ1-4): DVKVTQSSRYLVKRTGEKVFLECVQDMDHENMFWYRQDPGLGLRLIYFSYDVKMKEKGDIPEGYSVSREKKERFSLILESASTNQTSMYLCASSLIGTGEEKLFFGSGTQLSVL.

This chain joins TRBV19 and TRBJ1-1; D remains unclear. Germline-derived CDR1 and CDR2 are LNHDA and SQIVND (reference sequence). The CDR3 contains 13 residues. The V end was cut by 7 bases, the J end by 1 base, with 10 bases between. This chain's CDR3 is CASTLGGNTEAFF. CDR3 sequence (DNA): TGTGCCAGTACCCTTGGCGGGAACACTGAAGCTTTCTTT. Together with reference TRBV19 and TRBJ1-1, the CDR3 gives the full variable domain: DGGITQSPKYLFRKEGQNVTLSCEQNLNHDAMYWYRQDPGQGLRLIYYSQIVNDFQKGDIAEGYSVSREKKESFPLTVTSAQKNPTAFYLCASTLGGNTEAFFGQGTRLTVV.

The chain recombines TRBV28 with TRBJ1-4; D might be TRBD1 (5 bases). Germline CDR1 and CDR2: MDHEN and SYDVKM. This CDR3 region has 15 residues. The V end was cut by 6 bases, the J end by 4 bases, with 15 bases between. DNA for the CDR3: TGTGCCAGCAGCCGCTCGGGGGGAATTAATGAAAAACTGTTTTTT. Protein product: CASSRSGGINEKLFF. The variable domain in full, completed from reference TRBV28 and TRBJ1-4, reads DVKVTQSSRYLVKRTGEKVFLECVQDMDHENMFWYRQDPGLGLRLIYFSYDVKMKEKGDIPEGYSVSREKKERFSLILESASTNQTSMYLCASSRSGGINEKLFFGSGTQLSVL.

This rearrangement joins TRBV6-6 to TRBJ2-5; TRBD1 matches at 10 bases. The germline V gene encodes CDR1 MNHNY and CDR2 SVGAGI (reference sequence). The CDR3 has 16 residues. Trimming took 5 bases from V and 4 from J; bases not matched to a gene: 10. The CDR3 DNA sequence: TGTGCCAGCAGTCCCCGGACAGGGGGTTTATCAGAGACCCAGTACTTC. Amino acid sequence: CASSPRTGGLSETQYF.

The J gene is TRBJ2-7, the V gene TRBV19, with 9 bases matching TRBD1. This CDR3 contains 16 residues. After removal of 7 bases from V and 2 bases from J, the junction contained 12 bases not matched to a gene. The germline V gene has CDR1 LNHDA and CDR2 SQIVND (reference sequence). The CDR3 DNA reads TGTGCCAGTACGATCCGCCGGGACAGGGACCCCTACGAGCAGTACTTC. Translation gives CASTIRRDRDPYEQYF.

This clone was seen only a few times. This chain joins TRBV19 and TRBJ2-2; possible D gene TRBD1, 6 bases. The CDR3 length is 13 residues. Per the germline V gene, CDR1 is LNHDA and CDR2 is SQIVND (reference sequence). V lost 4 bases and J lost 7, with 10 bases in between. CDR3 loop: CASSTRGYGELFF. As DNA, the CDR3 is TGTGCCAGTAGTACCAGGGGATACGGGGAGCTGTTTTTT.

This chain links TRBV19 with TRBJ2-2; tentative D call: TRBD1 (5 bases). The germline V and J ends were trimmed by 3 bases and 2 bases, with 19 bases remaining between them. The germline gives CDR1 LNHDA, CDR2 SQIVND (reference sequence). The CDR3 loop spans 18 amino acids. CDR3 loop: CASSIRSWGSTNTGELFF. The DNA for the CDR3 is TGTGCCAGTAGTATCCGGAGTTGGGGCAGTACCAACACCGGGGAGCTGTTTTTT.

The rearrangement links TRBV9 to TRBJ1-2; D possibly corresponds to TRBD1 (5 bases). The V and J ends lost 4 bases and 3 bases respectively, with 7 bases between them. In germline, CDR1 is SGDLS, CDR2 YYNGEE. The CDR3 is 12 amino acids. The CDR3 protein is CASSQTDYGYTF. In DNA, the CDR3 is TGTGCCAGCAGCCAGACAGACTATGGCTACACCTTC. The whole variable domain, filled in from reference TRBV9 and TRBJ1-2, reads DSGVTQTPKHLITATGQRVTLRCSPRSGDLSVYWYQQSLDQGLQFLIQYYNGEERAKGNILERFSAQQFPDLHSELNLSSLELGDSALYFCASSQTDYGYTFGSGTRLTVV.

The CDR3 is CASSFRGQVETQYF. For the CDR3, the DNA is TGTGCCAGCAGTTTCAGGGGGCAGGTGGAGACCCAGTACTTC. The chain employs TRBV27 and TRBJ2-5; 8 bases agree with TRBD1. V shed 3 bases and J 5 bases; nucleotides not matched to a gene: 5. In germline, CDR1 is MNHEY, CDR2 SMNVEV (reference sequence). The CDR3 covers 14 residues.

Only a few counts were recorded for this clone. V usage is TRBV4-3 and J usage is TRBJ2-1; 8 nucleotides match TRBD1. The CDR3 consists of 18 residues. CDR1 and CDR2 from the germline V gene are LGHNA and YSLEER. The V gene end was trimmed by 0 bases and the J gene end by 9 bases; junction bases not matched to a gene: 16. In DNA form, the CDR3 reads TGCGCCAGCAGCCAAGAAAGGTATCGACAGGGGAACGGGGGTGAGCAGTTCTTC. Translated: CASSQERYRQGNGGEQFF.

V usage is TRBV10-1 and J usage is TRBJ2-7; TRBD2 matches at 12 bases. This CDR3 region has 16 residues. Trimming at V came to 10 bases and at J to 4 bases, leaving 14 bases not matched to a gene. Germline V gives CDR1 WNHNN, CDR2 SYGVQD (reference sequence). CDR3 protein: CATRLAGATLTYEQYF. DNA for the CDR3: TGCGCCACCCGACTAGCGGGAGCGACCCTGACTTACGAGCAGTACTTC.

The rearrangement joins TRBV6-1 to TRBJ2-1; tentatively, D is TRBD2 (6 bases). CDR1 MNHNS and CDR2 SASEGT come from the germline V gene. CDR3 length equals 13 residues. V was pared by 6 bases and J by 3 bases, with 9 bases between. The CDR3 DNA follows: TGTGCCAGCAGGGAGACTAGCTACAATGAGCAGTTCTTC. This gives the protein CASRETSYNEQFF.

The CDR3 region has the DNA TGTGCCACCAGCTCAGGGGTAAGCAATCAGCCCCAGCATTTT. This codes for CATSSGVSNQPQHF. The J gene is TRBJ1-5, the V gene TRBV15; maybe TRBD1 (6 bases). The germline CDR1 and CDR2 sequences are LNHNV and YYDKDF (reference sequence). V shed 5 bases and J shed 1 base, with 9 bases lying between them. The CDR3 has 14 residues.

This rearrangement joins TRBV6-1 to TRBJ1-4, with 7 bases fitting TRBD1. Germline CDR1 reads MNHNS; CDR2 reads SASEGT. Trimming at V came to 0 bases and at J to 4 bases, leaving 2 bases not matched to a gene. The CDR3 consists of 15 residues. This CDR3 reads CASSEAQGGNEKLFF. The CDR3 bases are TGTGCCAGCAGTGAAGCCCAGGGGGGTAATGAAAAACTGTTTTTT.

In this sample, this clone turned up a few times. The chain couples TRBV5-1 to TRBJ1-1, with a weak D call TRBD1 (5 bases). This CDR3 region has 13 residues. Trimming took off 4 bases at V and 0 bases at J, with 7 bases between the two ends. Germline assignment: CDR1 SGHRS and CDR2 YFSETQ. CDR3: CASSQGLNTEAFF. The CDR3 nucleotides are TGCGCCAGCAGCCAGGGTCTGAACACTGAAGCTTTCTTT. Full variable domain (outside the CDR3, taken from reference TRBV5-1 and TRBJ1-1): KAGVTQTPRYLIKTRGQQVTLSCSPISGHRSVSWYQQTPGQGLQFLFEYFSETQRNKGNFPGRFSGRQFSNSRSEMNVSTLELGDSALYLCASSQGLNTEAFFGQGTRLTVV.

This clone was seen only once. This chain joins TRBV19 and TRBJ2-2; 7 bases map to TRBD2. After removal of 5 bases from V and 4 bases from J, the junction contained 7 bases not matched to a gene. The CDR3 loop spans 15 amino acids. The germline CDR1 and CDR2 sequences are LNHDA and SQIVND (reference sequence). The CDR3: CASSSSGTTTGELFF. The CDR3 coding sequence is TGTGCCAGTAGTTCCTCCGGGACTACCACCGGGGAGCTGTTTTTT. The variable domain in full, completed from reference TRBV19 and TRBJ2-2, reads DGGITQSPKYLFRKEGQNVTLSCEQNLNHDAMYWYRQDPGQGLRLIYYSQIVNDFQKGDIAEGYSVSREKKESFPLTVTSAQKNPTAFYLCASSSSGTTTGELFFGEGSRLTVL.

CDR3 sequence reads: CASTEDRADEQYF. The CDR3 DNA sequence: TGCGCCAGCACCGAGGACAGGGCGGACGAGCAGTACTTC. The gene calls are TRBV5-1 and TRBJ2-7; TRBD1 matches 8 bases. Germline loops: CDR1 SGHRS, CDR2 YFSETQ. The CDR3 is 13 amino acids. J gave up 5 bases and V 6 bases, and 7 bases lay outside the gene matches.

The chain joins TRBV7-8 to TRBJ1-2; D perhaps matches TRBD1 (6 bases). CDR1 is SGHVS, CDR2 FQNEAQ, per germline. V lost 0 bases to trimming and J lost 3 bases, with 11 bases between them. CDR3 length: 15 amino acids. As DNA, the CDR3 is TGTGCCAGCAGCTTAGCGTCACAGGGAGACTATGGCTACACCTTC. Translated: CASSLASQGDYGYTF.

J is TRBJ2-1 and V is TRBV19, with D possibly being TRBD2 (5 bases). The CDR3 consists of 15 residues. Trimming removed 1 base from V and 5 bases from J, with 12 bases in between. Germline V gene data show CDR1 as LNHDA and CDR2 as SQIVND (reference sequence). For the CDR3, the DNA is TGTGCCAGTAGTATAGCGGGAACCCCGAACAATGAGCAGTTCTTC. This gives the protein CASSIAGTPNNEQFF. Supplemented by reference TRBV19 and TRBJ2-1, the full variable domain reads DGGITQSPKYLFRKEGQNVTLSCEQNLNHDAMYWYRQDPGQGLRLIYYSQIVNDFQKGDIAEGYSVSREKKESFPLTVTSAQKNPTAFYLCASSIAGTPNNEQFFGPGTRLTVL.